This T cell receptor beta chain was sequenced during a study of beta chain features in type 1 diabetes. Study-level results: For patients, the naive, central memory and Treg TCRB repertoires appeared more alike than for healthy donors.

The authors sorted CD4+ naive, central memory, regulatory and stem cell-like memory cells via CD45RO/CCR7/CD25/CD127/CD95/CD27. Only a few counts were recorded for this clone. Its antigen is undetermined. V shed 4 bases and J shed 6 bases, with 16 bases lying between them. The CDR3 spans 14 residues. CDR1 and CDR2 from the germline V gene are SGHVS and FNYEAQ. Expressed TCRB transcripts were sequenced after all isolated RNA was converted to cDNA. Measured with immunoSEQ multiplex PCR; TCRdb has only the in-frame clones, and not every one. The sample contains about 200,000 clones, approximately 11% of which appear only once.

Sequencing was carried out using central memory CD4+ T cells from blood. The chain uses TRBV7-6 and TRBJ2-7; maybe TRBD1 (6 bases). This clonotype originated in a man between 18 and 29 years old in good health. CDR3 nucleotide sequence: TGTGCCAGCAGCTCCCTGGGCAGGGGCGCCGAGCAGTACTTC. Residues: CASSSLGRGAEQYF.